The TCR beta chain under discussion was sequenced for a study of blood T cell repertoires in COVID-19. As for the study in general: Donors in the United States, Italy and Spain gave samples during acute or convalescent COVID-19. Nucleic acid was either cDNA or gDNA, and it came from T cells, B-cell-depleted T cells, or PBMCs.

The CDR3 consists of 17 residues. Germline V CDR1 and CDR2: MGHRA, YSYEKL. Germline trimming cut 1 base from V and 2 bases from J; bases unmatched to any gene: 5. Libraries were prepared by immunoSEQ multiplex PCR; TCRdb keeps only in-frame clonotypes and omits some of them. This sample carries 120,000 to 150,000 clones, 88% of them seen once, and the ten largest clones take under 12%. The receptor was derived from a man aged 60 to 69 with active or convalescent COVID-19. The chain employs TRBV4-1 and TRBJ1-5; TRBD1 matches at 10 bases. Specimen: peripheral blood. CDR3 protein: CASSQAPTGGGNQPQHF. The CDR3 DNA reads as TGCGCCAGCAGCCAAGCCCCGACAGGGGGCGGCAATCAGCCCCAGCATTTT.